The 12 T cell receptor beta chains listed next were all sequenced from one sample in a study of neurological immune-mediated disorders. One entry per CDR3 protein results from TCRdb running MiXCR on the 5' RACE reads. The sample contains 23,000 or so distinct CDR3 sequences, about 13% of which appear only once. Sequencing input: PBMCs. These receptors were taken from a woman aged 55-75 years with HTLV-1-associated myelopathy (HAM/TSP).

This clonotype was recorded many times. The chain carries TRBV24-1 and TRBJ2-3, with D hard to call. Trimming cost V 4 bases and J 0 bases, with 7 bases left between them. This CDR3 has 14 residues. The germline V gene encodes CDR1 KGHDR and CDR2 SFDVKD. The CDR3 region is CATSDPGSTDTQYF. The CDR3 DNA follows: TGTGCCACCAGTGACCCCGGGAGCACAGATACGCAGTATTTT.

This clonotype was detected many times. The chain carries TRBV20-1 and TRBJ2-1; TRBD2 matches at 10 bases. Trimming cost V 8 bases and J 6 bases; bases outside gene matches: 7. CDR1 and CDR2 from the germline V gene are DFQATT and SNEGSKA (reference sequence). The CDR3 is made up of 13 amino acids. The CDR3 sequence is CSTSGGGRNEQFF. Here the CDR3 DNA reads TGCAGTACGAGCGGGGGGGGGCGCAATGAGCAGTTCTTC.

V is TRBV7-8 and J is TRBJ2-7; D gene uncertain. V was clipped by 1 base and J by 8 bases, with 9 bases between them. This CDR3 has 12 amino acids. CDR1 is SGHVS and CDR2 is FQNEAQ in the germline V gene. The CDR3 nucleotides read TGTGCCAGCAGCTTAGATTCCGGACAGCAGTACTTC. This translates into CASSLDSGQQYF. Variable domain in full (rest from reference TRBV7-8 and TRBJ2-7): GAGVSQSPRYKVAKRGQDVALRCDPISGHVSLFWYQQALGQGPEFLTYFQNEAQLDKSGLPSDRFFAERPEGSVSTLKIQRTQQEDSAVYLCASSLDSGQQYFGPGTRLTVT.

V usage is TRBV20-1 and J usage is TRBJ1-2; D may be TRBD1 (6 bases). Germline CDR1 reads DFQATT; CDR2 reads SNEGSKA (reference sequence). This CDR3 region has 14 residues. The V gene lost 2 bases and the J gene lost 9 bases, with 19 bases spanning the gap. The CDR3, as DNA: TGCAGTGCTAGATGGCAGGGGAGTCTTTGGCGCTACACCTTC. It translates to CSARWQGSLWRYTF.

This clonotype was seen many times. CDR3 in DNA: TGCAGCGTTGTAGTGGCAGGGGGCGTTGAAAAACTGTTTTTT. This translates into CSVVVAGGVEKLFF. The rearrangement uses TRBV29-1 and TRBJ1-4; TRBD1 agrees at 8 bases. CDR3 length: 14 amino acids. The trim removed 4 bases at V and 7 bases at J, leaving 8 bases unmatched. Germline lookup yields CDR1 SQVTM and CDR2 ANQGSEA.

This clonotype is classed as medium-sized. J is TRBJ1-6 and V is TRBV6-5; a weak D match, TRBD1 (5 bases). V was shortened by 0 bases and J by 6 bases, with 9 bases between the two germline ends. Germline-derived CDR1 and CDR2 are MNHEY and SVGAGI. The CDR3 sequence is 15 residues long. CDR3 in DNA: TGTGCCAGCAGTTACTCGTCAGGGATTAATTCACCCCTCCACTTT. As protein: CASSYSSGINSPLHF.

The chain recombines TRBV20-1 with TRBJ2-1; 7 bases align to TRBD1. The CDR3 length is 16 residues. V lost 0 bases, J lost 0 bases, and 5 bases stayed unmatched. Germline CDR1 and CDR2: DFQATT and SNEGSKA (reference sequence). The CDR3 coding sequence is TGCAGTGCTAGAGATCACAGGGGACCCTCCTACAATGAGCAGTTCTTC. This gives the protein CSARDHRGPSYNEQFF.

This clonotype was detected many times. CDR3 bases: TGTGCCAGCAGCTTAGAATATGGTGACTACGAGCAGTACTTC. It translates to CASSLEYGDYEQYF. The chain links TRBV7-2 to TRBJ2-7; D is unresolved. V dropped 1 base and J dropped 3 bases, with 10 bases sitting between them. The CDR3 consists of 14 residues. Germline V gene data show CDR1 as SGHTA and CDR2 as FQGNSA.

Only a few counts were recorded for this clonotype. The CDR3 region is CAWSSVYEQYF. The CDR3 nucleotides read TGTGCCTGGAGCTCTGTCTACGAGCAGTACTTC. The chain has TRBV30 and TRBJ2-7; D gene unclear. Germline CDR1 and CDR2: GTSNPN and SVGIG (reference sequence). The length of the CDR3 is 11 residues. Trimming cost V 3 bases and J 3 bases, with 6 bases left between them.

This clonotype was picked up many times. J is TRBJ2-3 and V is TRBV7-2; TRBD1 or TRBD2 may be the D gene (7 bases each). This CDR3 has 16 residues. Between the trimmed V and J ends, which lost 3 bases and 1 base, there was a span of 14 bases. Germline CDR1 and CDR2: SGHTA and FQGNSA. CDR3 sequence reads: CASSLQGGEGTDTQYF. The CDR3 coding sequence is TGTGCCAGCAGCTTGCAGGGGGGGGAAGGCACAGATACGCAGTATTTT.

This clonotype showed up many times. The J gene is TRBJ1-2, the V gene TRBV15, with 7 bases lining up with TRBD1. The length of the CDR3 is 14 residues. Unmatched junction bases numbered 1, after V lost 0 bases and J lost 3 bases. Germline V gene sequence: CDR1 LNHNV, CDR2 YYDKDF (reference sequence). DNA of the CDR3: TGTGCCACCAGCAGAGAGCAGGGGGACTATGGCTACACCTTC. Amino acid sequence: CATSREQGDYGYTF.

At least ten counts were recorded for this clonotype. The chain employs TRBV7-7 and TRBJ2-2, with 7 bases fitting TRBD1. Germline CDR1 reads SSHAT; CDR2 reads FNYEAQ (reference sequence). Unmatched junction bases numbered 8, after V lost 3 bases and J lost 7 bases. CDR3 length: 15 residues. This CDR3 is CASSLTGKEDGELFF. The CDR3 DNA is TGTGCCAGCAGCTTGACAGGGAAAGAGGACGGGGAGCTGTTTTTT.